This paragraph covers one T cell receptor (beta chain) sequence. This sample was included in a study of identical twins. This CDR3 has 14 residues. CDR1 and CDR2 from the germline V gene are DFQATT and SNEGSKA (reference sequence). V was cut by 1 base and J by 0 bases, with 6 bases left in between. TCRdb redid the calling of the 5' RACE reads with MiXCR, one entry per CDR3 protein. The sample records about 890,000 distinct CDR3 sequences, over 9% being singletons. This sample also belongs to another study, concerning yellow fever vaccine responses in identical twins.

This chain joins TRBV20-1 and TRBJ2-2; unclear D gene. Sequencing input: PBMCs. The sequence was obtained from a woman aged 18 to 35 in good health. CDR3 sequence (DNA): TGCAGTGCTAGAGGGACGGCGAACACCGGGGAGCTGTTTTTT. It specifies CSARGTANTGELFF.